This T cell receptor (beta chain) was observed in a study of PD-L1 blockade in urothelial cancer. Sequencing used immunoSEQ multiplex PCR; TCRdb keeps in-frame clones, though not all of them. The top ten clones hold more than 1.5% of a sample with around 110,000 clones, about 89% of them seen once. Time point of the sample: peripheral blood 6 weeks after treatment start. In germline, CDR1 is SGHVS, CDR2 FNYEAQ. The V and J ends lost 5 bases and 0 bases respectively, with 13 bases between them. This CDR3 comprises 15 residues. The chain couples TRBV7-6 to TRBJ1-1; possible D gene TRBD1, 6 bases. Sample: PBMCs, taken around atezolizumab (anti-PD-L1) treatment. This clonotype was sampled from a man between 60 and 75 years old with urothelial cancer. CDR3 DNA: TGTGCCAGCAGCCCGGGACACCTCATGAACACTGAAGCTTTCTTT. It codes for CASSPGHLMNTEAFF.